Listed here is a single TCR beta chain. Antigen: not known. The sample comes from a study of cytomegalovirus exposure and HLA in healthy donors. Findings and caveats of the study: Most TCR sequences were rare, but some public TCRs occurred in many donors. The study listed around 150 cytomegalovirus-associated TCR beta chains. Follow-up analysis found HLA locus-dependent TCR association rates, highest for DRB1 and lowest for HLA-C.

The CDR3 length is 13 residues. V was clipped by 9 bases and J by 14 bases; unmatched bases: 11. Germline V gene lookup returns CDR1 MNHNS and CDR2 SASEGT. This PCR relied on a set of 60 Vbeta primers and 13 Jbeta primers. Assay used: immunoSEQ multiplex PCR; TCRdb lists only in-frame clones, some missing. The sample consists of about 170,000 clones, 80% to 85% of them appearing once. Sequencing was done on a sample of PBMCs. The receptor comes from a male donor in good health and CMV-seronegative. This chain links TRBV6-1 with TRBJ1-6, with 9 nucleotides matching TRBD1. CDR3 nucleotides: TGTGCCAGTTGCACCGGGACAGGGTCATCCCTCCACTTT. This translates into CASCTGTGSSLHF.